These 14 T cell receptor beta chains were sequenced from one sample in a study of shared clonotypes between healthy human individuals. Clones were sequenced by immunoSEQ multiplex PCR, and TCRdb holds only the in-frame ones, with some missing. This sample has around 2.5 million clones, with over 85% found just once. Sequencing was done on a sample of naive CD4+ T cells from PBMCs. The subset denotes: CD45RA+ positively selected. These receptors all come from a man between 18 and 35 years old in good health. Some clones in this sample may be carry-over from other donors' samples.

This rearrangement joins TRBV15 to TRBJ2-2, with unresolved D. From germline, CDR1 is LNHNV and CDR2 YYDKDF (reference sequence). Trimming cost V 3 bases and J 5 bases, with 13 bases left between them. The CDR3 is 15 amino acids. The CDR3 DNA is TGTGCCACCAGCAGTACCTCAAGGCCGACCGGGGAGCTGTTTTTT. Translating it yields CATSSTSRPTGELFF. Combining the CDR3 with reference TRBV15 and TRBJ2-2 gives the whole variable domain DAMVIQNPRYQVTQFGKPVTLSCSQTLNHNVMYWYQQKSSQAPKLLFHYYDKDFNNEADTPDNFQSRRPNTSFCFLDIRSPGLGDTAMYLCATSSTSRPTGELFFGEGSRLTVL.

The V gene is TRBV9, the J gene TRBJ2-3; D gene ambiguous. From germline, CDR1 is SGDLS and CDR2 YYNGEE. This CDR3 has 15 residues. The germline V and J ends were trimmed by 3 bases and 1 base, with 12 bases remaining between them. CDR3 residues: CASSALFLGTDTQYF. The CDR3 bases are TGTGCCAGCAGCGCCCTCTTCTTGGGCACAGATACGCAGTATTTT.

The chain has TRBV27 and TRBJ2-5, with TRBD1 identical over 11 bases. The length of the CDR3 is 16 residues. The ends lost 2 bases at V and 5 bases at J; junction bases unmatched: 7. In germline, CDR1 is MNHEY, CDR2 SMNVEV (reference sequence). This CDR3 is CASSLGQGAAWETQYF. In DNA, the CDR3 is TGTGCCAGCAGTTTAGGACAGGGGGCGGCGTGGGAGACCCAGTACTTC.

Comment on this clone: The sample contains more than one DNA sequence encoding this CDR3. The rearrangement joins TRBV10-3 to TRBJ1-2; no clear D. The CDR3 has 13 residues. Germline V gene data show CDR1 as ENHRY and CDR2 as SYGVKD. The V gene lost 5 bases and the J gene lost 8 bases, with 15 bases spanning the gap. The CDR3 protein is CAISQSNLGGYTF. The CDR3 DNA sequence: TGTGCCATCAGTCAATCAAACCTGGGCGGCTACACCTTC.

The chain employs TRBV30 and TRBJ2-7; a possible D gene is TRBD1 (8 bases). The CDR3 sequence is 13 residues long. Germline CDR1 GTSNPN, CDR2 SVGIG (reference sequence). The V and J ends lost 0 bases and 4 bases respectively, with 10 bases between them. This CDR3 reads CAWSVQGGYEQYF. In nucleotides, the CDR3 is TGTGCCTGGAGTGTACAGGGGGGGTACGAGCAGTACTTC. The whole variable domain, remainder taken from reference TRBV30 and TRBJ2-7, is SQTIHQWPATLVQPVGSPLSLECTVEGTSNPNLYWYRQAAGRGLQLLFYSVGIGQISSEVPQNLSASRPQDRQFILSSKKLLLSDSGFYLCAWSVQGGYEQYFGPGTRLTVT.

V gene TRBV29-1 combines with J gene TRBJ2-3, with D hard to call. The CDR3 length is 15 residues. V lost 5 bases and J 1 base, leaving 16 bases between the germline ends. Germline V gene data show CDR1 as SQVTM and CDR2 as ANQGSEA. CDR3 protein: CSVLWRPYGTDTQYF. The CDR3 DNA follows: TGCAGCGTTTTGTGGCGGCCCTATGGCACAGATACGCAGTATTTT.

This chain uses TRBV10-1 with TRBJ1-1, with 7 bases aligning to TRBD1. Germline V gene data show CDR1 as WNHNN and CDR2 as SYGVQD (reference sequence). J gave up 4 bases and V 6 bases, and 17 bases lay outside the gene matches. The length of the CDR3 is 17 residues. In nucleotides, the CDR3 is TGCGCCAGCAGCGGCGGCCCGACAGGGAGGGCCAGCACTGAAGCTTTCTTT. Its translation is CASSGGPTGRASTEAFF.

The chain recombines TRBV30 with TRBJ1-4, with D possibly matching TRBD1 (5 bases). From germline, CDR1 is GTSNPN and CDR2 SVGIG (reference sequence). This CDR3 contains 13 residues. The V and J ends lost 2 bases and 8 bases respectively, with 12 bases between them. CDR3 DNA sequence: TGTGCCTGGAGTTGGCAGGGTGGCGAAAAACTGTTTTTT. As protein: CAWSWQGGEKLFF.

This rearrangement joins TRBV5-5 to TRBJ2-1; no clear D. Germline loops: CDR1 SGHKS, CDR2 YYEKEE (reference sequence). Trimming cost V 0 bases and J 6 bases, with 10 bases left between them. The CDR3 runs to 14 residues. The CDR3 bases are TGTGCCAGCAGCTTGGAGCCTCAGTCCAATGAGCAGTTCTTC. Translated: CASSLEPQSNEQFF.

The gene calls are TRBV6-1 and TRBJ1-2, with D tentatively TRBD1 (5 bases). The CDR3 covers 16 residues. Germline V gene data show CDR1 as MNHNS and CDR2 as SASEGT. V lost 1 base and J 3 bases, leaving 15 bases between the germline ends. CDR3 sequence reads: CASSEGVGAEDYGYTF. The CDR3 DNA sequence: TGTGCCAGCAGTGAAGGGGTAGGGGCAGAAGACTATGGCTACACCTTC.

This chain connects TRBV25-1 to TRBJ2-2; no clear D. CDR3 length: 14 amino acids. Deletions cut 1 base from V and 5 bases from J, with 8 bases between. Germline CDR1 MGHDK, CDR2 SYGVNS. The CDR3 protein is CASSEFGQTGELFF. In DNA form, the CDR3 reads TGTGCCAGCAGTGAATTTGGTCAGACCGGGGAGCTGTTTTTT.

The V and J genes are TRBV28 and TRBJ2-1; either TRBD1 or TRBD2 may supply D (6 bases each). Germline CDR1 is MDHEN and CDR2 is SYDVKM. Trimming shortened V by 6 bases and J by 0 bases, and 18 bases separated the two germline ends. CDR3 length: 17 amino acids. The CDR3 DNA follows: TGTGCCAGCAGCCTCTTAGGGGGGTTCCGCTCCTACAATGAGCAGTTCTTC. It translates to CASSLLGGFRSYNEQFF.

This chain links TRBV9 with TRBJ2-2, with 9 bases matching TRBD1. The V and J ends lost 5 bases and 6 bases, in that order; junction bases with no gene match: 5. The germline V gene has CDR1 SGDLS and CDR2 YYNGEE. CDR3 length: 14 residues. The CDR3 region is CASRWTGEAGELFF. CDR3 bases: TGTGCCAGCAGGTGGACAGGGGAAGCCGGGGAGCTGTTTTTT.

The rearrangement links TRBV28 to TRBJ2-1; no clear D. Germline V gene lookup returns CDR1 MDHEN and CDR2 SYDVKM. CDR3 size: 15 residues. The V gene lost 5 bases and the J gene lost 7 bases, with 18 bases spanning the gap. DNA for the CDR3: TGTGCCAGCAGTAAAACTCCTCGGTCCCCTAATGAGCAGTTCTTC. Its translation: CASSKTPRSPNEQFF.